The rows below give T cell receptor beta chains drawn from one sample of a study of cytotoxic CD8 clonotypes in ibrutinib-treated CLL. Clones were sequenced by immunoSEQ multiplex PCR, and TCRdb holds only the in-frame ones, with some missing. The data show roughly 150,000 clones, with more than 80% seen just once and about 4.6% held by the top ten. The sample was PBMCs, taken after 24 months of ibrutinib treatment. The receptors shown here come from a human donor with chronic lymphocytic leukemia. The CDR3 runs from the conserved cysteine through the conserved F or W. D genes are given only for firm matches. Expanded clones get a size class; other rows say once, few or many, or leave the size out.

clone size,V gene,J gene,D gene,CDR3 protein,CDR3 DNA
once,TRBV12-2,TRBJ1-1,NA,CASRLARRGELNTEAFF,TGTGCAAGTCGCTTAGCGCGTCGAGGGGAACTGAACACTGAAGCTTTCTTT
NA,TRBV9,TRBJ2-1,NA,CASSVAGNSYNEQFF,TGTGCCAGCAGCGTAGCGGGAAACTCCTACAATGAGCAGTTCTTC
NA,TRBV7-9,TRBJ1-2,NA,CASSLKAGGYTF,TGTGCCAGCAGCTTAAAGGCGGGGGGCTACACCTTC
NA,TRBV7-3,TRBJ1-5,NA,CASPLFSQHF,TGTGCCAGCCCCCTTTTTAGTCAGCATTTT
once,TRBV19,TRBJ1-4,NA,CASSPRGTFNEKLFF,TGTGCCAGTAGCCCCCGGGGGACCTTTAATGAAAAACTGTTTTTT
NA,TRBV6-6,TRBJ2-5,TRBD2,CASTLAGVETQYF,TGTGCCAGCACCCTAGCGGGAGTAGAGACCCAGTACTTC
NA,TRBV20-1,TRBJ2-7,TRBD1,CSAAGGYEQYF,TGCAGTGCTGCAGGGGGCTACGAGCAGTACTTC
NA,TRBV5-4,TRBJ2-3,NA,CASSLGSDTQYF,TGTGCCAGCAGCTTAGGATCAGATACGCAGTATTTT
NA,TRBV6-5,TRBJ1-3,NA,CASSYSGQRSGNTIYF,TGTGCCAGCAGTTACTCAGGACAGCGCTCTGGAAACACCATATATTTT
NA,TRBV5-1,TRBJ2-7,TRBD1,CASSLSLTGGSEQYF,TGCGCCAGCAGCTTGTCCCTGACAGGGGGGAGTGAGCAGTACTTC
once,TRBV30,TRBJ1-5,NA,CAWSVTFNQPQHF,TGTGCCTGGAGTGTAACGTTCAATCAGCCCCAGCATTTT
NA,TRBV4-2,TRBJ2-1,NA,CASSQDIQGNEQFF,TGTGCCAGCAGCCAAGATATTCAGGGCAATGAGCAGTTCTTC
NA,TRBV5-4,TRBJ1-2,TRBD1,CASSLGQGLGGYTF,TGTGCCAGCAGCTTAGGACAGGGTCTCGGTGGCTACACCTTC
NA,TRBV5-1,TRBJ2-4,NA,CASSLEGGGTKNIQYF,TGCGCCAGCAGCTTGGAAGGTGGAGGGACCAAAAACATTCAGTACTTC
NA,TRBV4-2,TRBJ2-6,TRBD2,CASSQDRLAGSGANVLTF,TGTGCCAGCAGCCAAGATAGACTAGCGGGCTCTGGGGCCAACGTCCTGACTTTC
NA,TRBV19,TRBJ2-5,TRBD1,CASRSGQGEETQYF,TGTGCCAGTAGGTCGGGACAGGGTGAAGAGACCCAGTACTTC
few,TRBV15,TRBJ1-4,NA,CATSRGGMDEKLFF,TGTGCCACCAGCAGAGGGGGTATGGATGAAAAACTGTTTTTT
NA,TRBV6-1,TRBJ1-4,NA,CASSSHEKLFF,TGTGCCAGCAGCTCCCACGAAAAACTGTTTTTT
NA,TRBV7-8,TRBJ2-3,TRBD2,CASSLDRGVTDTQYF,TGTGCCAGCAGCTTAGACCGGGGGGTCACAGATACGCAGTATTTT
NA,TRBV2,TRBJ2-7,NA,CASRKVTGDYEQYF,TGTGCCAGCAGGAAAGTTACAGGAGACTACGAGCAGTACTTC
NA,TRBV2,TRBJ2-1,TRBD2,CASSEGGGSYNEQFF,TGTGCCAGCAGTGAAGGGGGAGGGTCCTACAATGAGCAGTTCTTC
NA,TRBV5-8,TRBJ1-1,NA,CASPGLLGSPHTEAFF,TGTGCCAGTCCGGGGCTCCTCGGGTCCCCACACACTGAAGCTTTCTTT
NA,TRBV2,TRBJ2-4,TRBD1,CASTGRDRGSSKNIQYF,TGTGCCAGCACCGGCCGGGACAGGGGGAGTTCCAAAAACATTCAGTACTTC